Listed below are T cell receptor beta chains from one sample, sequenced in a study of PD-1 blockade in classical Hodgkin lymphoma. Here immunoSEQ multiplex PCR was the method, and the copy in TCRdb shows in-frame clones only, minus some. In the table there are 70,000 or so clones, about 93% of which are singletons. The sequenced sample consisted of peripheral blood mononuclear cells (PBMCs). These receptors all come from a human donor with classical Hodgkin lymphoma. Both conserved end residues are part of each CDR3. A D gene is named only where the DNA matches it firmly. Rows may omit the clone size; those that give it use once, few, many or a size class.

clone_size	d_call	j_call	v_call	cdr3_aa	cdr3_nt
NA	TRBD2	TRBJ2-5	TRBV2	CASSVLAGGSETQYF	TGTGCCAGCAGTGTACTAGCGGGGGGGTCGGAGACCCAGTACTTC
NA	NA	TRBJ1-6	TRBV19	CASPYGVVNSPLHF	TGTGCTTCCCCGTACGGCGTCGTTAATTCACCCCTCCACTTT
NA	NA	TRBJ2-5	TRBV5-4	CASSQTGWETQYF	TGTGCCAGCAGCCAGACAGGTTGGGAGACCCAGTACTTC
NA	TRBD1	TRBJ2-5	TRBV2	CASSVTGAGETQYF	TGTGCCAGCAGTGTGACAGGGGCGGGGGAGACCCAGTACTTC
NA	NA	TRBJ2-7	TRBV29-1	CSVELSGPRNYEQYF	TGCAGCGTTGAACTTTCGGGACCGAGAAACTACGAGCAGTACTTC
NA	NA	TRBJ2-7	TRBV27	CASRWGGEQYF	TGTGCCAGCAGATGGGGAGGCGAGCAGTACTTC
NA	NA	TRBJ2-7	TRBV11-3	CASSLGAGSSYEQYF	TGTGCCAGCAGCTTAGGGGCGGGGAGCTCCTACGAGCAGTACTTC
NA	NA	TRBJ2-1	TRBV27	CASSSLGAYNEQFF	TGTGCCAGCAGTTCTCTGGGGGCATACAATGAGCAGTTCTTC
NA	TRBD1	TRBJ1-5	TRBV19	CASSDRGGESNQPQHF	TGTGCCAGTAGCGACAGGGGTGGAGAAAGCAATCAGCCCCAGCATTTT
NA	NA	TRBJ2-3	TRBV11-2	CASSHTADTQYF	TGTGCCAGCAGCCACACCGCAGATACGCAGTATTTT
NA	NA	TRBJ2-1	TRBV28	CASSLLSGEQFF	TGTGCCAGCAGTTTATTGTCTGGTGAGCAGTTCTTC
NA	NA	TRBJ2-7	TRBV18	CASSPVQGRTYEQYF	TGTGCCAGCTCACCAGTCCAGGGACGGACCTACGAGCAGTACTTC
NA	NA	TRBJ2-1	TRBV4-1	CASSPQWGEQFF	TGCGCCAGCAGCCCTCAGTGGGGTGAGCAGTTCTTC
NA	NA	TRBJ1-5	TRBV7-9	CASSLDGGPYQPQHF	TGTGCCAGCAGCTTAGACGGGGGGCCCTATCAGCCCCAGCATTTT
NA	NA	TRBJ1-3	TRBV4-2	CASSQEFISGNTIYF	TGTGCCAGCAGCCAAGAATTCATCTCTGGAAACACCATATATTTT
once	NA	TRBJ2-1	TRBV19	CASAGRRSRSYNEQFF	TGTGCCAGTGCGGGGAGACGGAGCCGCTCCTACAATGAGCAGTTCTTC
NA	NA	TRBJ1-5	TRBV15	CATSTNGRSRNQPQHF	TGTGCCACCAGCACGAACGGGCGGTCCCGCAATCAGCCCCAGCATTTT
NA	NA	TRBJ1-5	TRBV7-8	CASSLDRSEPQHF	TGTGCCAGCAGCTTAGACAGGTCCGAGCCCCAGCATTTT
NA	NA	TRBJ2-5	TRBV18	CASSPPERVQETQYF	TGTGCCAGCTCACCACCGGAGCGGGTCCAAGAGACCCAGTACTTC
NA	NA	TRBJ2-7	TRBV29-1	CSVEGSRRGTYEQYF	TGCAGCGTTGAAGGGTCCCGACGGGGGACCTACGAGCAGTACTTC